This T cell receptor (beta chain) was sequenced for a study of cytomegalovirus exposure and HLA in healthy donors (dated 2017 in TCRdb). About the study as a whole: An earlier analysis of 587 of the donors reported approximately 260 Gb of sequence data and 117 million unique TCR beta sequences obtained from about 200 million T cells. An early release covering 550 to 700 HLA-typed donors comprised approximately 290 gigabases of sequencing data and approximately 85 million unique TCR sequences. Four or five DR-DQ haplotypes were handled as single units for association and clustering because linkage in the cohort was strong. A later analysis re-analyzed previously published TCR beta repertoires from 500 to 700 donors and added high-resolution HLA genotyping to study TCR occurrence patterns. Rather than drawing on any new phenotypic data, the later analysis identified candidate immune exposures from TCR beta sequences and the way those sequences occurred across donors. The study aimed to test whether signatures of past pathogen exposure could be identified by cataloging public T cell receptors. Alongside the repertoire data, information on donor age, sex, ethnicity and CMV serostatus was compiled. On average, roughly 200,000 unique TCR beta nucleotide sequences were sequenced per donor among roughly 430 genotyped donors of the cohort, with roughly 18% of those sequences being non-productive. Every discovery cohort repertoire had been produced on one sequencing platform. HLA typing included class I and class II loci at four-digit resolution. High-throughput TCR immunosequencing, statistical association of individual TCRs with disease status, and machine learning were combined to predict cytomegalovirus infection status. In a later genetic analysis, genome-wide SNP genotypes for about three fifths of the 666 donors were used, and that subset was treated as a discovery cohort. Among the roughly 400 genotyped donors, approximately 77% belonged to the genetic ancestry cluster associated with self-reported Caucasian donors. The study used immunosequencing to profile the T cell repertoires of approximately 630 subjects and linked those repertoires to cytomegalovirus serostatus. An earlier analysis of 587 of the donors used high-throughput TCR beta sequencing to judge whether each TCR beta V gene segment behaved as functional or pseudogenic. The number of donors typed differed by locus, with about 620-630 for A, B, C, DRB1 and DQB1, roughly 550 for DQA1, 600 to 610 for DPA1, and some 470 for DPB1. In addition to the first cohort of 666 subjects, a separate validation cohort of under 150 different subjects was used. Here is what the overall study found, with its caveats: In a later analysis, HLA-associated TCR beta chains showed more clonal expansion and lower generation probabilities than non-associated chains that were equally common. In the study, around 150 TCR beta chains were listed as associated with cytomegalovirus. A further reported finding was that TCR beta sequences accurately predicted the HLA-A and HLA-B alleles for most subjects in the first cohort. The presence/absence analyses assumed that sequencing depth was roughly uniform across donors, and that assumption may not be true. In a later genetic analysis, a missense DCLRE1C variant was associated with V-gene and J-gene trimming of TCR beta chains, and the association was replicated in an independent cohort. A later analysis associated approximately 17,000 TCR beta sequences with specific HLA alleles at a false discovery rate of 0.05. Most TCR sequences were observed very rarely across donors, whereas some public TCRs were present in many individuals. In a later analysis, TCR association rates were found to vary across HLA loci, with the most associated TCRs seen for DRB1 alleles and the fewest for HLA-C alleles. According to a later genetic analysis, donors in an Asian-associated ancestry cluster had fewer N-insertions in productive TCRs than the approximately 610-donor mean. For the cohort, immune exposure information was limited to CMV serostatus. According to the authors, the approach could potentially be generalized to other disease states and immunological phenotypes. In a later analysis, most CMV-associated TCR beta chains were found to appear HLA-restricted, with HLA associations seemingly driven largely by CMV exposure. This cohort had only TCR beta chains sequenced, and the lack of alpha or paired-chain data limited which features could be detected. An earlier analysis of around 600 of the donors showed that most TCR beta V segments appeared in productive rearrangements either about 87% or about 30% of the time, which broadly matched IMGT annotations. HLA typing was unavailable for some donors at each locus, so association tests used only the typed subset. In a later analysis, several top co-occurrence clusters were reported to appear linked to parvovirus B19, influenza, CMV and Epstein-Barr virus. Correlated functional status among segregating V segments might be attributable to linkage disequilibrium, but an unknown experimental factor could not be ruled out. The earlier analysis of nearly 600 of the donors excluded fewer than 20 rarely observed V segments, including chromosome 9 orphons, because counts were too low. In both the original and validation cohorts, the classifier was reported to diagnose cytomegalovirus status with high specificity and sensitivity. Strong co-occurrence of HLA alleles, especially DR and DQ, made assigning TCR associations to individual alleles difficult. In vitro tests confirmed that three of the cytomegalovirus-associated TCR beta chains recognize cytomegalovirus antigens. The sequencing pipeline was judged likely to have produced a cluster of highly shared sequence variants as a technical artifact.

Concerning this clone: Its antigen is not yet known. The input lacks base qualities; no much larger clone sits a single base away.

Libraries were constructed by the immunoSEQ multiplex PCR assay. For the multiplex PCR, a mixture combining 60 forward primers for TCR Vbeta segments and 13 reverse primers for TCR Jbeta segments was used. The CDR3 region of rearranged TCR beta genes was amplified from genomic DNA with a multiplex PCR assay. The amplified TCR beta libraries were sequenced on the Illumina HiSeq System as 87-base-pair reads. Per the original workflow: A later analysis tallied around 80 million unique TCR beta chains across the 600 to 700 repertoires, and 10 million to 11 million of those chains were shared by two or more donors. Raw reads were error-corrected and collapsed into unique sequences by a nearest-neighbor algorithm in which closely related sequences were merged to remove PCR and sequencing errors. Alignment of CDR3 sequences to IMGT reference sequences was used to assign V, D and J gene segments. Each retained sequence needed at least a six-nucleotide match to both a V gene segment and a J gene segment. Rearrangements were classified as productive when the CDR3 lacked stop codons and remained in frame with V and J, and all other rearrangements were classified as non-productive. Following IMGT convention, CDR3 was defined as the stretch from the second conserved V-encoded cysteine to the conserved J-encoded phenylalanine. In an earlier analysis of 500 to 650 of the donors, sequences lacking an unambiguous match to a single V gene segment were excluded. An earlier analysis of 587 of the donors classified V segments as functional when productive rearrangements were above 56.7% and as segregating when the standard deviation between donors was above 5%. A statistical classification framework was developed to diagnose cytomegalovirus status using the catalog of TCR beta chain sequences. In a later analysis, V and J genes were assigned by comparing TCR nucleotide sequences against IMGT/GENE-DB human TR gene sequences. In a later analysis, CDR3 sequences and most-parsimonious VDJ recombination scenarios were assigned using the TCRdist pipeline. In a later analysis, every TCR beta chain was defined by the combination of its CDR3 amino acid sequence and its V-gene family, and reads without a unique V-gene family were dropped. A later analysis removed 500 to 650 highly shared, low-generation-probability nucleotide sequences to deal with suspected cross-contamination and a sequencing artifact. In a later analysis, a clonal expansion index for each public chain was calculated from normalized within-repertoire ranks of inferred template counts. In a later analysis, generation probabilities were computed with a VDJ recombination model fitted to out-of-frame rearrangements, and the resulting probabilities were checked against IGoR. Hypergeometric tests were used in a later analysis to score TCR-TCR, TCR-HLA and TCR-CMV co-occurrence, with a repertoire-size bias correction applied to the TCR pairs. To estimate false discovery rates, a later analysis permuted the HLA or CMV assignments 20 times. In a later analysis, co-occurring TCRs were grouped using DBSCAN, with TCRdist sequence similarity added in when clustering inside HLA-allele-positive subsets. Repertoires with fewer than 30,000 or more than 120,000 public chains, plus five repertoires with anomalous nucleotide sharing, were excluded from co-occurrence clustering. TCRdb mirrors the immuneACCESS table, restricted to in-frame sequences. Some clones are absent from its copies; in checked studies, under half trace to an unresolved V gene, and the reason for the others is unknown. That table is the source of V, J and clone size, and D and trimming were worked out from the DNA. The sample records roughly 140,000 clones, about 84% of which are singletons. Less than 7.5% of the sample is taken by the ten largest.

The cohort consisted of 600 or so healthy bone marrow donors. All cohort members were sampled while nominally healthy, although unrecorded immune exposures were likely present. The donor tested CMV seropositive and was one of the 289 seropositive cohort members. Every donor gave a peripheral blood sample, and the peripheral blood mononuclear cells from that sample were used for TCR beta sequencing. Genomic DNA was extracted from the blood cell samples with the Qiagen DNeasy Blood Extraction Kit. The TCR sequence derives from a woman aged 40 to 55 in good health and CMV-seropositive. The sample comprised PBMCs.

The DNA reads as follows: TGCAGCGTTTTGGTGGGAGCAGAGACCCAGTACTTC. Translation gives CSVLVGAETQYF. Rearrangement joined TRBV29-1 to TRBJ2-5; TRBD2 might be the D gene, on 5 matching bases. The CDR3 starts with the cysteine, ends with the phenylalanine, and has 12 residues. The kept DNA is CDR3 alone, 36 bases in frame from the first base. The germline V gene sets CDR1 to SQVTM and CDR2 to ANQGSEA. The junction carries 11 bases between V and J, which are trimmed by 5 bases and 4 bases respectively.